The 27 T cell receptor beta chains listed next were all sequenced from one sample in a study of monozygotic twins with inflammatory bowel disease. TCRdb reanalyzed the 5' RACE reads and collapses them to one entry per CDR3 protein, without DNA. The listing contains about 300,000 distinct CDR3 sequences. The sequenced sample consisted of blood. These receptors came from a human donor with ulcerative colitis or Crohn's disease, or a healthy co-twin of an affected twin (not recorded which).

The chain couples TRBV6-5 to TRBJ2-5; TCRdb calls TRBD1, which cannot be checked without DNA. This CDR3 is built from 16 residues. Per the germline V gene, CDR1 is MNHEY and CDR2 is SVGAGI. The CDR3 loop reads CASSYHLTGSQETQYF.

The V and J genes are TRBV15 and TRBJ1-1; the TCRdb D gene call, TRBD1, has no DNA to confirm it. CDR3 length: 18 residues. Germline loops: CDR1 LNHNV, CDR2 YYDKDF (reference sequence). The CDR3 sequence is CATSRDLGQGVGDTEAFF.

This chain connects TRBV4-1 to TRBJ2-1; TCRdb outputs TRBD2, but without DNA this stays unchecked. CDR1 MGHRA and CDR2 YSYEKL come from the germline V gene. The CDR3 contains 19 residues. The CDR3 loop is CASSHPGLAGGPRRNEQFF.

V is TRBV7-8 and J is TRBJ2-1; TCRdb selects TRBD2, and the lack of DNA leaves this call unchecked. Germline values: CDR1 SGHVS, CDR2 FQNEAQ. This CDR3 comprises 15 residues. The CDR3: CASSHTSGVYNEQFF.

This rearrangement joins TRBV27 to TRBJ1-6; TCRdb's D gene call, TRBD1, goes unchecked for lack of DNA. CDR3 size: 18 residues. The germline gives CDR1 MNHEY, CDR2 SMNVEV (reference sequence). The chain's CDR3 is CASSPPTDPRVYNSPLHF.

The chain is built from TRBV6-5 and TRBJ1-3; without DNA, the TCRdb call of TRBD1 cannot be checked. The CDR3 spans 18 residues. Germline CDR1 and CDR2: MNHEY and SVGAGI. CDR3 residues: CASSYSRTGRSSGNTIYF.

CDR3 amino acids: CASSLRSGVYEQYF. The chain has TRBV7-9 and TRBJ2-7; with no DNA, the TCRdb D assignment of TRBD1 cannot be verified. The CDR3 totals 14 residues. Germline V lookup: CDR1 SEHNR, CDR2 FQNEAQ (reference sequence). The full variable domain, with the rest looked up from reference TRBV7-9 and TRBJ2-7, is DTGVSQNPRHKITKRGQNVTFRCDPISEHNRLYWYRQTLGQGPEFLTYFQNEAQLEKSRLLSDRFSAERPKGSFSTLEIQRTEQGDSAMYLCASSLRSGVYEQYFGPGTRLTVT.

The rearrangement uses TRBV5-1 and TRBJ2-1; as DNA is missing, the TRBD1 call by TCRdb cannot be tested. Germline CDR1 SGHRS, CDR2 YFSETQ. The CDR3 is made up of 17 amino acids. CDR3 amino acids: CASSLSGRVFSYNEQFF.

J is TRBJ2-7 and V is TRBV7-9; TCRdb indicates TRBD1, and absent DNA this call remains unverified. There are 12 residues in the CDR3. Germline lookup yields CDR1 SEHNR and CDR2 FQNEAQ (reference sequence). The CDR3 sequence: CASSPSGGGQYF.

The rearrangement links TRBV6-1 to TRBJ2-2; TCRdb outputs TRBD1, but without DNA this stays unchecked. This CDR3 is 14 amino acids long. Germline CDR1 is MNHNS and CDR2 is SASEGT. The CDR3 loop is CASDPTGGTGELFF.

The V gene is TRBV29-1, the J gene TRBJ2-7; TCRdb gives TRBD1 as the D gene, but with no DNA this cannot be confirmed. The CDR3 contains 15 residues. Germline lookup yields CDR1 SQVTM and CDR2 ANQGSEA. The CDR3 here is CSVTSRNRGRSEQYF.

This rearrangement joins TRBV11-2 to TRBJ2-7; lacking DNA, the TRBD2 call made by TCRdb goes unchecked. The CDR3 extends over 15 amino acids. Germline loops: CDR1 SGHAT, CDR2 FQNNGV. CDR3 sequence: CASSLAGGPLNEQYF.

CDR3 region: CASSTGQGPYGYTF. The gene calls are TRBV12-3 or TRBV12-4 and TRBJ1-2; TCRdb's assignment of TRBD1 cannot be checked, as there is no DNA. The CDR3 covers 14 residues.

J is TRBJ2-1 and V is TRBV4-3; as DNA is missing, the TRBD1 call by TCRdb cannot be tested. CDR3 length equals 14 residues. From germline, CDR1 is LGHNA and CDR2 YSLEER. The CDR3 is CASSQDLERSGRFF.

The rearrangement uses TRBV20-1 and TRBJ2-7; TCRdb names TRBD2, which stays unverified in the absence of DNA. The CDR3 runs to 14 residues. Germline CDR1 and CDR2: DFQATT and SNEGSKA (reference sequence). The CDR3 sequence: CSARLTSGNYEQYF.

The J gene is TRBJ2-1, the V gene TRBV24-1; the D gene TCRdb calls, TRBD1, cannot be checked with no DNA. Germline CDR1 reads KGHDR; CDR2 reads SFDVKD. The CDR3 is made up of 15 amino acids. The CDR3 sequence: CATSDAGDRGNEQFF.

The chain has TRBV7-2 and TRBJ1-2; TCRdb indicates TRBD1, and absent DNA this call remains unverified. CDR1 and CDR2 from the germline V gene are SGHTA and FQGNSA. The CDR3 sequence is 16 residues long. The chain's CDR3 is CASSKDRGTRHYGYTF.

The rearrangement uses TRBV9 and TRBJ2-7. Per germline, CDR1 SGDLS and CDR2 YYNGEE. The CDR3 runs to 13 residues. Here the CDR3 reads CASSPDGFYEQYF. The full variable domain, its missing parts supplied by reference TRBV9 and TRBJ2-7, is DSGVTQTPKHLITATGQRVTLRCSPRSGDLSVYWYQQSLDQGLQFLIQYYNGEERAKGNILERFSAQQFPDLHSELNLSSLELGDSALYFCASSPDGFYEQYFGPGTRLTVT.

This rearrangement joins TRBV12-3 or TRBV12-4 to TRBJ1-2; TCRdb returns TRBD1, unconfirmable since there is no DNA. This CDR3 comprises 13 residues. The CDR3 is CASRTGGAFGYTF.

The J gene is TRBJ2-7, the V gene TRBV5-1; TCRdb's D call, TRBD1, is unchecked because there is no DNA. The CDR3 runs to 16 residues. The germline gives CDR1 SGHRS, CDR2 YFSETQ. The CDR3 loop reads CASSKTDPRGSYEQYF.

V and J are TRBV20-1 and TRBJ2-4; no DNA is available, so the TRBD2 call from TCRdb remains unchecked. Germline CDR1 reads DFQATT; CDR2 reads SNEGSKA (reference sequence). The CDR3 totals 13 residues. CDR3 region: CSARTSGRDIQYF.

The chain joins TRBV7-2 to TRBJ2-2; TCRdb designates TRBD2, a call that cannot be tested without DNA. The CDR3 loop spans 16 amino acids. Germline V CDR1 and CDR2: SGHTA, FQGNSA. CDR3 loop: CASSLVTSGSYGELFF.

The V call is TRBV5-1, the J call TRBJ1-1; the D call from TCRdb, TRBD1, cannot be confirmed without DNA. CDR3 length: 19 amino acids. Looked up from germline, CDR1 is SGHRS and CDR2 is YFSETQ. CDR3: CASSGLGQGLMTRNTEAFF.

CDR3 sequence: CASSLAGPYKDTQYF. The chain joins TRBV7-9 to TRBJ2-3. The length of the CDR3 is 15 residues. Germline CDR1 is SEHNR and CDR2 is FQNEAQ (reference sequence).

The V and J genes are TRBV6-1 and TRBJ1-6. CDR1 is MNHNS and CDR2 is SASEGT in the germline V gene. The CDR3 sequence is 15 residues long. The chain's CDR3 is CASSEDLRYFSPLHF.

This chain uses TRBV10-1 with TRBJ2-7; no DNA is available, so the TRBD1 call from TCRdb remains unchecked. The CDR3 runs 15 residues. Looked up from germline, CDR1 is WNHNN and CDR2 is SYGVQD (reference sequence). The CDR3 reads CASSDRAGALLEQYF.

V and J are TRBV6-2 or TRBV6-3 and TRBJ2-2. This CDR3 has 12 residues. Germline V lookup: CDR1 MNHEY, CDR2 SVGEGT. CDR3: CASSYSVGELFF.